One sample yielded the 29 T cell receptor beta chains listed below, sequenced in a study of T-cell memory formation after mild COVID-19. Via MiXCR, TCRdb re-called the 5' RACE reads, giving one row per CDR3 protein. The sample lists 100,000 to 150,000 distinct CDR3 sequences; about a sixth were seen once. Sequenced input: PBMCs or a T cell subset sorted from them (not recorded which). The receptors derive from a man aged 18 to 35 who had mild COVID-19 (a few samples of this study predate the infection). Cell type and time point are not known.

This clonotype showed up just a few times. The CDR3 DNA reads as TGCAGTCTCGGACTAGCGGGGAATACAGATACGCAGTATTTT. This encodes CSLGLAGNTDTQYF. The gene calls are TRBV20-1 and TRBJ2-3, with 12 nucleotides matching TRBD2. The J segment lost 3 bases and the V segment lost 8 bases, leaving 6 bases of the junction unmatched. Germline lookup yields CDR1 DFQATT and CDR2 SNEGSKA (reference sequence). CDR3 length equals 14 residues.

This clonotype has more than one count but fewer than ten. V usage is TRBV10-3 and J usage is TRBJ2-1; possibly TRBD1 or TRBD2 for D (6 bases each). Trimming left V 3 bases short and J 2 bases short, with 11 bases between. CDR3 size: 15 residues. The germline V gene encodes CDR1 ENHRY and CDR2 SYGVKD. The CDR3, as DNA: TGTGCCATCAGTGATAGGGGGGCCGCCTACAATGAGCAGTTCTTC. It specifies CAISDRGAAYNEQFF.

The CDR3, as DNA: TGTGCCAGCAGTCCCGAGCAGTTCTTC. This gives the protein CASSPEQFF. The chain recombines TRBV27 with TRBJ2-1; D ambiguous. Trimming removed 5 bases from V and 10 bases from J, with 3 bases in between. The germline V gene encodes CDR1 MNHEY and CDR2 SMNVEV (reference sequence). The CDR3 contains 9 residues.

This clonotype is a singleton in its sample. The rearrangement uses TRBV20-1 and TRBJ1-2; 9 bases line up with TRBD1. Germline assignment: CDR1 DFQATT and CDR2 SNEGSKA (reference sequence). The ends lost 1 base at V and 8 bases at J; junction bases unmatched: 20. The CDR3 covers 18 residues. The CDR3 here is CSARAGQGEESGLRGYTF. The CDR3 bases are TGCAGTGCTAGAGCGGGACAGGGAGAGGAATCGGGTTTGAGGGGCTACACCTTC.

The rearrangement links TRBV5-1 to TRBJ2-2, with 8 bases that match TRBD2. From germline, CDR1 is SGHRS and CDR2 YFSETQ. The CDR3 has 16 amino acids. Trimming cost V 0 bases and J 1 base; bases outside gene matches: 2. The CDR3 reads CASSLEAGGNTGELFF. In DNA, the CDR3 is TGCGCCAGCAGCTTGGAGGCGGGGGGGAACACCGGGGAGCTGTTTTTT. Together with reference TRBV5-1 and TRBJ2-2, the CDR3 gives the full variable domain: KAGVTQTPRYLIKTRGQQVTLSCSPISGHRSVSWYQQTPGQGLQFLFEYFSETQRNKGNFPGRFSGRQFSNSRSEMNVSTLELGDSALYLCASSLEAGGNTGELFFGEGSRLTVL.

This clonotype was detected a few times. This chain links TRBV5-1 with TRBJ1-2; D not certain. Germline loops: CDR1 SGHRS, CDR2 YFSETQ. The V and J ends lost 0 bases and 4 bases respectively, with 10 bases between them. The CDR3 is made up of 14 amino acids. The CDR3 bases are TGCGCCAGCAGCTTGGCAGACTCGGGCTATGGCTACACCTTC. This gives the protein CASSLADSGYGYTF. Complete variable domain (other parts from reference TRBV5-1 and TRBJ1-2): KAGVTQTPRYLIKTRGQQVTLSCSPISGHRSVSWYQQTPGQGLQFLFEYFSETQRNKGNFPGRFSGRQFSNSRSEMNVSTLELGDSALYLCASSLADSGYGYTFGSGTRLTVV.

V is TRBV12-3 or TRBV12-4 and J is TRBJ2-5, with a tentative D call TRBD2 (6 bases). The CDR3 loop spans 15 amino acids. Trimming stripped 4 bases from V and 3 bases from J, with 15 bases between. CDR3 DNA sequence: TGTGCCAGCAGTTCGACTTGGGAGCGGGAAGAGACCCAGTACTTC. Its protein is CASSSTWEREETQYF.

The chain combines TRBV7-2 with TRBJ1-1; no definite D call. The germline V and J ends were trimmed by 1 base and 4 bases, with 7 bases remaining between them. CDR1 SGHTA and CDR2 FQGNSA come from the germline V gene. This CDR3 region has 13 residues. The CDR3 spells CASSLGRATEAFF. The CDR3 nucleotides are TGTGCCAGCAGCTTAGGAAGGGCCACTGAAGCTTTCTTT.

The chain links TRBV4-3 to TRBJ2-3, with D uncertain. The CDR3 has 13 amino acids. Germline lookup yields CDR1 LGHNA and CDR2 YSLEER. V lost 0 bases and J lost 5, with 6 bases in between. The CDR3 spells CASSQEPQDTQYF. The DNA for the CDR3 is TGCGCCAGCAGCCAAGAACCCCAAGATACGCAGTATTTT.

This chain joins TRBV5-1 and TRBJ2-3; 8 bases match TRBD2. Germline V gene sequence: CDR1 SGHRS, CDR2 YFSETQ. CDR3 length: 17 residues. J was trimmed by 3 bases and V by 7 bases; bases with no gene match: 16. CDR3 amino acids: CASGEGFDGGATDTQYF. The CDR3 DNA is TGCGCCAGCGGGGAGGGCTTCGACGGGGGGGCTACAGATACGCAGTATTTT. The variable domain in full, with the rest retrieved from reference TRBV5-1 and TRBJ2-3, is KAGVTQTPRYLIKTRGQQVTLSCSPISGHRSVSWYQQTPGQGLQFLFEYFSETQRNKGNFPGRFSGRQFSNSRSEMNVSTLELGDSALYLCASGEGFDGGATDTQYFGPGTRLTVL.

The chain is built from TRBV5-1 and TRBJ2-2; D not resolved. The length of the CDR3 is 13 residues. In germline, CDR1 is SGHRS, CDR2 YFSETQ. V lost 5 bases and J 7 bases, leaving 12 bases between the germline ends. DNA for the CDR3: TGCGCCAGCAGAGCCAGCGAAGGCGGGGAGCTGTTTTTT. Protein sequence: CASRASEGGELFF. Looking up the rest from reference TRBV5-1 and TRBJ2-2 gives the full variable domain: KAGVTQTPRYLIKTRGQQVTLSCSPISGHRSVSWYQQTPGQGLQFLFEYFSETQRNKGNFPGRFSGRQFSNSRSEMNVSTLELGDSALYLCASRASEGGELFFGEGSRLTVL.

This clonotype was observed a handful of times. This rearrangement joins TRBV5-1 to TRBJ1-4, with D unresolved. The CDR3 loop spans 13 amino acids. V was shortened by 4 bases and J by 0 bases, with 4 bases between the two germline ends. Germline CDR1 reads SGHRS; CDR2 reads YFSETQ. The CDR3 sequence is CASSEATNEKLFF. The CDR3, as DNA: TGCGCCAGCAGCGAGGCAACTAATGAAAAACTGTTTTTT.

This clonotype was observed a few times. The V and J genes are TRBV4-1 and TRBJ2-3, with no clear D. The germline V and J ends were trimmed by 0 bases and 0 bases, with 10 bases remaining between them. There are 16 residues in the CDR3. Germline lookup yields CDR1 MGHRA and CDR2 YSYEKL. The CDR3 DNA reads as TGCGCCAGCAGCCAAGAACAGCACCCTAGCACAGATACGCAGTATTTT. As protein: CASSQEQHPSTDTQYF.

The chain employs TRBV10-3 and TRBJ2-1, with D maybe TRBD2 (7 bases). V was cut by 8 bases and J by 5 bases, with 19 bases left in between. The CDR3 loop spans 15 amino acids. CDR1 is ENHRY and CDR2 is SYGVKD in the germline V gene. The CDR3 spells CAIGYGGGPDNEQFF. The CDR3, as DNA: TGTGCCATCGGATATGGGGGGGGGCCTGACAATGAGCAGTTCTTC.

The CDR3 region has the DNA TGCGCCAGCATCAGGGACAGGGCGAACACCGGGGAGCTGTTTTTT. This translates into CASIRDRANTGELFF. This chain joins TRBV5-1 and TRBJ2-2; 9 nucleotides agree with TRBD1. The V gene's germline CDR1 is SGHRS and CDR2 YFSETQ. V was clipped by 6 bases and J by 0 bases; unmatched bases: 3. The CDR3 spans 15 residues.

This chain joins TRBV28 and TRBJ2-1, with D hard to call. This CDR3 region has 14 residues. Germline CDR1 is MDHEN and CDR2 is SYDVKM. Between the trimmed V and J ends, which lost 5 bases and 6 bases, there was a span of 14 bases. The CDR3 DNA sequence: TGTGCCAGCAGTCCCATACAGAGCCCCAATGAGCAGTTCTTC. Its translation: CASSPIQSPNEQFF.

The chain carries TRBV7-8 and TRBJ2-3; D may match TRBD1 or TRBD2 (7 bases each). Germline assignment: CDR1 SGHVS and CDR2 FQNEAQ. V lost 4 bases and J lost 3, with 29 bases in between. The CDR3 runs 20 residues. Written as DNA, the CDR3 is TGTGCCAGCAGCTACTCCCCGGTTCAACGCAGGGGGGGGTCGACAGATACGCAGTATTTT. This codes for CASSYSPVQRRGGSTDTQYF.

The rearrangement uses TRBV5-1 and TRBJ2-1, with D tentatively TRBD2 (6 bases). Germline CDR1 and CDR2: SGHRS and YFSETQ. The V end lost 0 bases, the J end lost 4 bases, and 14 bases lay between the germline ends. The CDR3 loop spans 16 amino acids. This chain's CDR3 is CASSLASWGVYNEQFF. As DNA, the CDR3 is TGCGCCAGCAGCTTGGCCTCCTGGGGGGTATACAATGAGCAGTTCTTC.

This clonotype came up many times. This chain connects TRBV28 to TRBJ2-3; weak D call: TRBD2 (6 bases). Germline V gene lookup returns CDR1 MDHEN and CDR2 SYDVKM. With 1 base removed from V and 2 bases from J, the gap between germline ends came to 16 bases. This CDR3 region has 17 residues. CDR3 amino acids: CASSLLAAGQATDTQYF. The CDR3 region has the DNA TGTGCCAGCAGTTTATTAGCAGCGGGTCAGGCCACAGATACGCAGTATTTT.

With respect to this clonotype: A junction boundary mismatches the germline segment, possibly from a read error. The gene calls are TRBV6-6 and TRBJ1-4; TRBD1 agrees at 7 bases. This CDR3 is 18 amino acids long. CDR1 MNHNY and CDR2 SVGAGI come from the germline V gene (reference sequence). The CDR3 DNA sequence: TGTGCCAGCAGTCACTCCCTACAGGGGACAGCAACTAATGAAAAACTGTTTTTT. Encoded protein: CASSHSLQGTATNEKLFF.

The chain uses TRBV5-4 and TRBJ2-1; 11 nucleotides match TRBD2. Germline CDR1 is SGHNT and CDR2 is YYREEE (reference sequence). With V trimmed by 4 bases and J by 6 bases, 6 bases remained unmatched. CDR3 size: 15 residues. Here the CDR3 DNA reads TGTGCCAGCAGCATCCGACTAGCGGGGTCCAATGAGCAGTTCTTC. Amino acids: CASSIRLAGSNEQFF.

At least ten counts were recorded for this clonotype. The J gene is TRBJ2-4, the V gene TRBV29-1; the D gene is possibly TRBD1 (6 bases). The CDR3 is made up of 14 amino acids. In germline, CDR1 is SQVTM, CDR2 ANQGSEA. The V end was cut by 6 bases, the J end by 0 bases, with 12 bases between. CDR3 region: CSVGDTLAKNIQYF. DNA of the CDR3: TGCAGCGTAGGGGACACCCTAGCCAAAAACATTCAGTACTTC.

This clonotype was found a few times. This sequence joins TRBV7-8 and TRBJ2-4; D not resolved. V lost 2 bases, J lost 3 bases, and 20 bases lay in between. The CDR3 has 18 residues. CDR1 and CDR2 (germline): SGHVS, FQNEAQ. This CDR3 is CASSLWVASVPFKNIQYF. CDR3 sequence (DNA): TGTGCCAGCAGCTTATGGGTCGCCAGCGTACCCTTCAAAAACATTCAGTACTTC.

The chain joins TRBV5-1 to TRBJ2-2, with a possible D match to TRBD1 (5 bases). The CDR3 runs 14 residues. CDR1 and CDR2 from the germline V gene are SGHRS and YFSETQ. Trimming took off 1 base at V and 5 bases at J, with 9 bases between the two ends. The CDR3 region is CASSLWGRTGELFF. The CDR3 bases are TGCGCCAGCAGCTTGTGGGGCCGGACCGGGGAGCTGTTTTTT. The full variable domain, rest sourced from reference TRBV5-1 and TRBJ2-2, is KAGVTQTPRYLIKTRGQQVTLSCSPISGHRSVSWYQQTPGQGLQFLFEYFSETQRNKGNFPGRFSGRQFSNSRSEMNVSTLELGDSALYLCASSLWGRTGELFFGEGSRLTVL.

At least ten counts were recorded for this clonotype. J is TRBJ2-4 and V is TRBV5-1; TRBD2 matches at 14 bases. The junction had 17 bases not matched to a gene; V was cut back by 3 bases and J by 6 bases. CDR1 SGHRS and CDR2 YFSETQ come from the germline V gene. The length of the CDR3 is 20 residues. As DNA, the CDR3 is TGCGCCAGCAGCTGGAAGAATCCGGGACTAGCGGGGGCCCGAGGAAACATTCAGTACTTC. Its protein product is CASSWKNPGLAGARGNIQYF.

This clonotype has just a few counts. The genes are TRBV20-1 and TRBJ1-5; possible D gene TRBD1, 5 bases. CDR1 is DFQATT and CDR2 is SNEGSKA in the germline V gene (reference sequence). CDR3 length: 14 amino acids. V lost 3 bases to trimming and J lost 11 bases, with 20 bases between them. The DNA for the CDR3 is TGCAGTGCTAGTAACGCGGTCTGGGACCCGTCCCAGCATTTT. The encoded protein is CSASNAVWDPSQHF.

This clonotype was seen only a few times. The V and J genes are TRBV29-1 and TRBJ1-1; D remains ambiguous. This CDR3 contains 13 residues. Trimming removed 7 bases from V and 6 bases from J, with 18 bases in between. The germline V gene encodes CDR1 SQVTM and CDR2 ANQGSEA. The CDR3 DNA reads as TGCAGCGCTAGACAATTGTTGGAGGCTGAAGCTTTCTTT. Protein: CSARQLLEAEAFF.

J is TRBJ2-1 and V is TRBV27; the match to TRBD2 covers 10 bases. The V gene end was trimmed by 0 bases and the J gene end by 7 bases; junction bases not matched to a gene: 9. CDR3 length: 17 amino acids. Looked up from germline, CDR1 is MNHEY and CDR2 is SMNVEV (reference sequence). The CDR3 is CASSLSMASGGPNEQFF. CDR3 nucleotides: TGTGCCAGCAGTTTATCGATGGCTAGCGGGGGCCCTAATGAGCAGTTCTTC.

This chain links TRBV20-1 with TRBJ2-7, with unresolved D. Germline CDR1 is DFQATT and CDR2 is SNEGSKA (reference sequence). Trimming removed 3 bases at V and 2 bases at J, with 14 bases between. The CDR3 sequence is 14 residues long. The CDR3 spells CSASSRQVPYEQYV. The CDR3 DNA follows: TGCAGTGCTAGCTCAAGGCAGGTCCCCTACGAGCAGTACGTC.